These 22 T cell receptor beta chains were all obtained from the same sample, sequenced in a study of cytomegalovirus exposure and HLA in healthy donors. Method: immunoSEQ multiplex PCR; TCRdb's copy keeps in-frame clones and lacks some. The sample includes 150,000 or so clones, about 87% of them seen just once. The specimen sequenced was PBMCs. The receptors originated from a woman aged 30 to 39 in good health and CMV-seropositive.

This chain connects TRBV5-6 to TRBJ2-5, with 12 bases identical to TRBD2. The CDR3 totals 18 residues. With V trimmed by 0 bases and J by 1 base, 7 bases remained unmatched. Germline assignment: CDR1 SGHDT and CDR2 YYEEEE. The CDR3 nucleotides read TGTGCCAGCAGCTTGGGACTAGCGGGGGCCCCCCTCCAAGAGACCCAGTACTTC. Residues: CASSLGLAGAPLQETQYF.

The chain joins TRBV7-9 to TRBJ1-4; 9 bases align to TRBD1. Germline V gene sequence: CDR1 SEHNR, CDR2 FQNEAQ (reference sequence). The CDR3 extends over 16 amino acids. V lost 5 bases to trimming and J lost 6 bases; unmatched junction nucleotides: 10. The CDR3: CASSHEFTGGDEKLFF. Here the CDR3 DNA reads TGTGCCAGCAGCCACGAATTTACAGGGGGCGATGAAAAACTGTTTTTT.

This chain joins TRBV28 and TRBJ2-1; possibly TRBD2 for D (5 bases). Germline V gene data show CDR1 as MDHEN and CDR2 as SYDVKM. The length of the CDR3 is 20 residues. V lost 5 bases and J lost 6, with 32 bases in between. The CDR3 region has the DNA TGTGCCAGCAGTCCTGGCATTAGTGGGAGTTCCCGCTGGGTCGCCAATGAGCAGTTCTTC. It specifies CASSPGISGSSRWVANEQFF.

J is TRBJ2-3 and V is TRBV5-6, with 8 positions matching TRBD2. This CDR3 is built from 19 residues. Germline loops: CDR1 SGHDT, CDR2 YYEEEE. Trimming cost V 0 bases and J 2 bases; bases outside gene matches: 14. The CDR3 DNA reads TGTGCCAGCAGCTTGGAAGGTTGGTTGGCGGGGGGACCCACAGATACGCAGTATTTT. Protein sequence: CASSLEGWLAGGPTDTQYF.

The V and J genes are TRBV2 and TRBJ2-7; 8 bases are a match to TRBD1. Losses at the gene ends were 6 bases for V and 3 bases for J; bases not matched to a gene: 7. The CDR3 loop spans 14 amino acids. Per germline, CDR1 SNHLY and CDR2 FYNNEI. CDR3 coding DNA: TGTGCCAGCAGGGTAAGGACAGGGAGCTACGAGCAGTACTTC. Its protein product is CASRVRTGSYEQYF.

The J gene is TRBJ2-5, the V gene TRBV9, with D perhaps TRBD2 (5 bases). The CDR3 sequence is 14 residues long. V was trimmed by 0 bases and J by 3 bases, leaving 9 bases between them. Germline V lookup: CDR1 SGDLS, CDR2 YYNGEE. The CDR3 protein is CASSVGPAEETQYF. Here the CDR3 DNA reads TGTGCCAGCAGCGTAGGACCAGCGGAAGAGACCCAGTACTTC. The variable domain in full, with the rest retrieved from reference TRBV9 and TRBJ2-5, is DSGVTQTPKHLITATGQRVTLRCSPRSGDLSVYWYQQSLDQGLQFLIQYYNGEERAKGNILERFSAQQFPDLHSELNLSSLELGDSALYFCASSVGPAEETQYFGPGTRLLVL.

The rearrangement uses TRBV19 and TRBJ1-1; TRBD1 aligns across 7 bases. The V gene end was trimmed by 6 bases and the J gene end by 1 base; junction bases not matched to a gene: 11. CDR1 LNHDA and CDR2 SQIVND come from the germline V gene (reference sequence). The CDR3 runs 16 residues. Written as DNA, the CDR3 is TGTGCCAGTAGGGGCCCGGGACAGCCGTCGAACACTGAAGCTTTCTTT. Its protein product is CASRGPGQPSNTEAFF.

The gene calls are TRBV27 and TRBJ1-2, with a weak D call TRBD1 (5 bases). CDR1 is MNHEY and CDR2 is SMNVEV in the germline V gene (reference sequence). CDR3 size: 15 residues. Trimming took off 0 bases at V and 4 bases at J, with 12 bases between the two ends. The CDR3: CASSLSAGGTYGYTF. DNA for the CDR3: TGTGCCAGCAGTTTATCCGCCGGGGGAACCTATGGCTACACCTTC.

The chain carries TRBV4-2 and TRBJ2-7; 13 nucleotides align to TRBD2. The V segment lost 2 bases and the J segment 0 bases; nucleotides outside the gene matches: 10. This CDR3 region has 19 residues. The germline CDR1 and CDR2 sequences are LGHNA and YNFKEQ. CDR3 DNA: TGTGCCAGCAGCCAATACCCGGGACTAGCGGGGCAGAGCTCCTACGAGCAGTACTTC. Translating gives CASSQYPGLAGQSSYEQYF.

CDR3 DNA: TGTGCCAGCAGTCGCAGGACAGGGGCCTACGAGCAGTACTTC. Its protein product is CASSRRTGAYEQYF. The chain carries TRBV6-5 and TRBJ2-7; 9 nucleotides match TRBD1. This CDR3 contains 14 residues. The V gene end was trimmed by 5 bases and the J gene end by 2 bases; junction bases not matched to a gene: 4. Germline CDR1 reads MNHEY; CDR2 reads SVGAGI.

This rearrangement joins TRBV9 to TRBJ2-1; 8 bases fit TRBD1. CDR3 length: 16 amino acids. CDR1 and CDR2 from the germline V gene are SGDLS and YYNGEE. With 0 bases clipped from V and 4 bases from J, the junction kept 6 bases outside the gene matches. CDR3 DNA sequence: TGTGCCAGCAGCGTAGCCCCAACAGGGGGGTACAATGAGCAGTTCTTC. This gives the protein CASSVAPTGGYNEQFF.

V is TRBV6-6 and J is TRBJ1-1; TRBD1 agrees at 8 bases. The CDR3 is made up of 14 amino acids. Trimming took 6 bases from V and 4 from J; bases not matched to a gene: 7. Germline lookup yields CDR1 MNHNY and CDR2 SVGAGI (reference sequence). The CDR3 nucleotides are TGTGCCAGCAGCCCGCGGGACAGGACCACTGAAGCTTTCTTT. Its translation: CASSPRDRTTEAFF.

The CDR3 bases are TGTGCCAGCAGTCGATCCCCGGGACAGGGGGTCCAAGCGAGCTATGGCTACACCTTC. Translating gives CASSRSPGQGVQASYGYTF. This rearrangement joins TRBV28 to TRBJ1-2; 11 bases are a match to TRBD1. The trim removed 5 bases at V and 4 bases at J, leaving 18 bases unmatched. Germline V gene lookup returns CDR1 MDHEN and CDR2 SYDVKM. This CDR3 contains 19 residues.

The genes are TRBV5-4 and TRBJ2-5; D possibly corresponds to TRBD2 (7 bases). Germline CDR1 SGHNT, CDR2 YYREEE (reference sequence). The CDR3 consists of 15 residues. V shed 0 bases and J shed 4 bases, with 13 bases lying between them. CDR3 sequence (DNA): TGTGCCAGCAGCTTGGGCGGAGGGGGGGCAGAGACCCAGTACTTC. Translation gives CASSLGGGGAETQYF.

The chain links TRBV29-1 to TRBJ2-1; a possible D gene is TRBD2 (6 bases). This CDR3 contains 14 residues. Germline assignment: CDR1 SQVTM and CDR2 ANQGSEA. V lost 3 bases and J lost 5, with 14 bases in between. This CDR3 reads CSVDHGGFDNEQFF. The DNA of the CDR3 is TGCAGCGTTGACCATGGGGGGTTTGACAATGAGCAGTTCTTC.

V usage is TRBV2 and J usage is TRBJ2-7, with a tentative D call TRBD2 (6 bases). Trimming took 2 bases from V and 0 from J, leaving 14 bases between them. Germline CDR1 and CDR2: SNHLY and FYNNEI. CDR3 length: 16 residues. The DNA of the CDR3 is TGTGCCAGCAGTGAATCGTACGGGGGAAGCTCCTACGAGCAGTACTTC. Protein: CASSESYGGSSYEQYF.

This clone has just one count. This chain joins TRBV18 and TRBJ1-1, with D possibly matching TRBD1 (5 bases). Germline-derived CDR1 and CDR2 are KGHSH and LQKENI. Trimming pared 1 base from V and 3 bases from J, leaving 9 bases between. This CDR3 is 14 amino acids long. CDR3 amino acids: CASSPRGGDTEAFF. DNA for the CDR3: TGTGCCAGCTCACCACGGGGGGGGGACACTGAAGCTTTCTTT.

The chain combines TRBV7-9 with TRBJ1-2, with D perhaps TRBD1 (6 bases). This CDR3 spans 15 amino acids. Germline-derived CDR1 and CDR2 are SEHNR and FQNEAQ (reference sequence). V shed 0 bases and J shed 5 bases, with 13 bases lying between them. The CDR3 sequence: CASSLARGGEYGYTF. The CDR3 DNA reads TGTGCCAGCAGCTTAGCGCGGGGGGGCGAGTATGGCTACACCTTC.

The chain uses TRBV19 and TRBJ2-1; 7 nucleotides align to TRBD1. The CDR3 sequence is 15 residues long. V shed 4 bases and J 0 bases; nucleotides not matched to a gene: 3. Germline CDR1 is LNHDA and CDR2 is SQIVND (reference sequence). CDR3 sequence: CASSTGGGSYNEQFF. CDR3 nucleotides: TGTGCCAGTAGTACAGGGGGTGGCTCCTACAATGAGCAGTTCTTC.

The chain couples TRBV27 to TRBJ2-7; D not certain. CDR1 and CDR2 from the germline V gene are MNHEY and SMNVEV (reference sequence). Trimming stripped 6 bases from V and 4 bases from J, with 19 bases between. The CDR3 runs 15 residues. CDR3 coding DNA: TGTGCCAGCAGCCTAACAGCTCTGCCGATATACGAGCAGTACTTC. This sequence encodes CASSLTALPIYEQYF.

The J gene is TRBJ1-1, the V gene TRBV6-1; tentatively, D is TRBD1 (6 bases). This CDR3 comprises 15 residues. The V gene lost 3 bases and the J gene lost 1 base, with 12 bases spanning the gap. The germline V gene has CDR1 MNHNS and CDR2 SASEGT. The CDR3 here is CASSEWGLGNTEAFF. CDR3 nucleotides: TGTGCCAGCAGTGAGTGGGGGCTCGGGAACACTGAAGCTTTCTTT.

The V gene is TRBV28, the J gene TRBJ1-5; D is perhaps TRBD1 (5 bases). The CDR3 is made up of 16 amino acids. The V end was cut by 5 bases, the J end by 5 bases, with 19 bases between. Germline CDR1 reads MDHEN; CDR2 reads SYDVKM. The CDR3 here is CASSPPGGWDYQPQHF. The CDR3 DNA follows: TGTGCCAGCAGTCCCCCCGGGGGATGGGACTATCAGCCCCAGCATTTT. Combining the CDR3 with reference TRBV28 and TRBJ1-5 gives the whole variable domain DVKVTQSSRYLVKRTGEKVFLECVQDMDHENMFWYRQDPGLGLRLIYFSYDVKMKEKGDIPEGYSVSREKKERFSLILESASTNQTSMYLCASSPPGGWDYQPQHFGDGTRLSIL.